The 20 T cell receptor beta chains below come from one sample, sequenced in a study of cytomegalovirus exposure and HLA in healthy donors. PCR primers comprised 60 Vbeta and 13 Jbeta primers. Generated by immunoSEQ multiplex PCR, the TCRdb table keeps only in-frame clones and is missing some. The sample includes some 100,000 clones, 70% to 80% of them seen just once. Sequenced sample: PBMCs. The receptors were sampled from a woman between 18 and 29 years old in good health and CMV-seropositive.

This clone has only one observation. J is TRBJ1-3 and V is TRBV27; D is unclear. V gave up 5 bases and J gave up 4 bases, with 3 bases separating them. Germline assignment: CDR1 MNHEY and CDR2 SMNVEV (reference sequence). CDR3 length: 11 amino acids. CDR3 loop: CASSLGNTIYF. CDR3 DNA: TGTGCCAGCAGTCTAGGAAACACCATATATTTT.

This clone has only one observation. This rearrangement joins TRBV7-3 to TRBJ2-7, with 11 bases identical to TRBD1. CDR1 is SGHTA and CDR2 is FQGTGA in the germline V gene. The V segment lost 5 bases and the J segment 4 bases; nucleotides outside the gene matches: 4. This CDR3 is 14 amino acids long. CDR3 sequence (DNA): TGTGCCAGCAGCCCGGGACAGGGGGTTTACGAGCAGTACTTC. Its translation is CASSPGQGVYEQYF.

This sequence joins TRBV27 and TRBJ2-7, with D maybe TRBD1 (5 bases). The CDR3 runs to 14 residues. Trimming took 2 bases from V and 3 from J, leaving 11 bases between them. Germline V gene data show CDR1 as MNHEY and CDR2 as SMNVEV (reference sequence). This CDR3 reads CASSLLGHYYEQYF. CDR3 bases: TGTGCCAGCAGTTTACTTGGACACTACTACGAGCAGTACTTC.

The chain recombines TRBV7-2 with TRBJ2-2; D might be TRBD1 (7 bases). This CDR3 has 15 residues. V was clipped by 1 base and J by 5 bases, with 11 bases between them. Per germline, CDR1 SGHTA and CDR2 FQGNSA. The CDR3 nucleotides are TGTGCCAGCAGCTTAGTGGAGGGGGCAACCGGGGAGCTGTTTTTT. Protein product: CASSLVEGATGELFF. Based on the CDR3 plus reference TRBV7-2 and TRBJ2-2, the full variable domain is GAGVSQSPSNKVTEKGKDVELRCDPISGHTALYWYRQSLGQGLEFLIYFQGNSAPDKSGLPSDRFSAERTGGSVSTLTIQRTQQEDSAVYLCASSLVEGATGELFFGEGSRLTVL.

The chain combines TRBV6-5 with TRBJ2-7; 11 nucleotides match TRBD2. CDR3 length: 14 residues. Unmatched junction bases numbered 4, after V lost 6 bases and J lost 3 bases. The germline V gene encodes CDR1 MNHEY and CDR2 SVGAGI. The CDR3 DNA follows: TGTGCCAGCAGGACAACTAGCGGGAGCTACGAGCAGTACTTC. Its protein is CASRTTSGSYEQYF.

This chain uses TRBV19 with TRBJ1-2; D not certain. Trimming took off 10 bases at V and 5 bases at J, with 17 bases between the two ends. Germline CDR1 reads LNHDA; CDR2 reads SQIVND (reference sequence). CDR3 size: 13 residues. The CDR3: CATYLTGAYGYTF. CDR3 sequence (DNA): TGTGCCACCTACTTGACGGGAGCATATGGCTACACCTTC.

The chain recombines TRBV27 with TRBJ2-3; D possibly corresponds to TRBD2 (6 bases). This CDR3 contains 14 residues. Looked up from germline, CDR1 is MNHEY and CDR2 is SMNVEV (reference sequence). V lost 8 bases, J lost 0 bases, and 12 bases lay in between. The CDR3 sequence is CASVGRGSTDTQYF. The CDR3 DNA reads as TGTGCCAGCGTAGGCCGGGGGAGCACAGATACGCAGTATTTT.

The chain joins TRBV18 to TRBJ1-1; TRBD1 matches at 7 bases. There are 14 residues in the CDR3. The V and J ends lost 3 bases and 8 bases, in that order; junction bases with no gene match: 9. Germline CDR1 and CDR2: KGHSH and LQKENI. In DNA, the CDR3 is TGTGCCAGCTCACCGGGAGATCGACAGGGAGAAGCTTTCTTT. Protein product: CASSPGDRQGEAFF.

This chain connects TRBV4-3 to TRBJ2-2; TRBD2 agrees at 14 bases. Germline CDR1 and CDR2: LGHNA and YSLEER. The CDR3 is 17 amino acids. The ends lost 5 bases at V and 7 bases at J; junction bases unmatched: 9. The chain's CDR3 is CASSNAGLAGASGELFF. In nucleotides, the CDR3 is TGCGCCAGCAGCAACGCGGGACTAGCGGGAGCTAGCGGGGAGCTGTTTTTT.

This clone was counted only a few times. The rearrangement links TRBV2 to TRBJ2-5; D gene uncertain. V was shortened by 7 bases and J by 3 bases, with 21 bases between the two germline ends. This CDR3 spans 16 amino acids. Per germline, CDR1 SNHLY and CDR2 FYNNEI. CDR3 DNA sequence: TGTGCCAGCACCGAGTCGTCTGGAGTTTACGAAGAGACCCAGTACTTC. It codes for CASTESSGVYEETQYF.

This clone appeared once. The rearrangement uses TRBV4-2 and TRBJ2-1, with TRBD1 matching 10 bases. CDR1 and CDR2 from the germline V gene are LGHNA and YNFKEQ. V lost 4 bases, J lost 5 bases, and 5 bases stayed unmatched. The CDR3 runs 15 residues. CDR3 protein: CASSPGQGGNNEQFF. The DNA for the CDR3 is TGTGCCAGCAGCCCCGGACAGGGGGGCAACAATGAGCAGTTCTTC.

This clone has only one observation. The chain combines TRBV5-6 with TRBJ2-3; D ambiguous. The CDR3 extends over 17 amino acids. The germline V gene encodes CDR1 SGHDT and CDR2 YYEEEE. The V end lost 3 bases, the J end lost 0 bases, and 17 bases lay between the germline ends. CDR3 bases: TGTGCCAGCAGCTCCCCGGAGTACTCAACTAGCACAGATACGCAGTATTTT. It is translated as CASSSPEYSTSTDTQYF.

V gene TRBV7-3 combines with J gene TRBJ2-7, with TRBD2 matching 8 bases. Germline V gives CDR1 SGHTA, CDR2 FQGTGA. Losses at the gene ends were 5 bases for V and 0 bases for J; bases not matched to a gene: 6. The CDR3 consists of 15 residues. The CDR3 loop is CASSLRRGDSYEQYF. The CDR3 DNA sequence: TGTGCCAGCAGCCTAAGGCGGGGGGACTCCTACGAGCAGTACTTC.

A few counts support this clone. The chain recombines TRBV5-1 with TRBJ2-7, with D unresolved. CDR3 length equals 13 residues. Trimming removed 0 bases at V and 6 bases at J, with 10 bases between. Germline V CDR1 and CDR2: SGHRS, YFSETQ. The CDR3 nucleotides are TGCGCCAGCAGCTTGGCCGAGTTTGGCGAGCAGTACTTC. The encoded protein is CASSLAEFGEQYF. Filled out from reference TRBV5-1 and TRBJ2-7, the complete variable domain reads KAGVTQTPRYLIKTRGQQVTLSCSPISGHRSVSWYQQTPGQGLQFLFEYFSETQRNKGNFPGRFSGRQFSNSRSEMNVSTLELGDSALYLCASSLAEFGEQYFGPGTRLTVT.

This sequence joins TRBV11-2 and TRBJ2-7; D gene ambiguous. This CDR3 comprises 15 residues. Germline CDR1 and CDR2: SGHAT and FQNNGV. Trimming left V 0 bases short and J 0 bases short, with 9 bases between. The CDR3 region is CASSLDPVVSYEQYF. DNA for the CDR3: TGTGCCAGCAGCTTAGATCCGGTCGTCTCCTACGAGCAGTACTTC.

The chain links TRBV4-3 to TRBJ2-7; a possible D gene is TRBD2 (5 bases). The CDR3 has 15 residues. Deletions cut 0 bases from V and 2 bases from J, with 11 bases between. Germline loops: CDR1 LGHNA, CDR2 YSLEER. CDR3 nucleotide sequence: TGCGCCAGCAGCCAAGATTACCTAGCTCCCTACGAGCAGTACTTC. It codes for CASSQDYLAPYEQYF.

The chain uses TRBV7-6 and TRBJ2-5; D perhaps matches TRBD2 (5 bases). The CDR3 length is 13 residues. The ends were cut back, 2 bases at V and 5 bases at J, with 9 bases in the middle. Germline CDR1 reads SGHVS; CDR2 reads FNYEAQ. CDR3 region: CASSLLGDETQYF. Here the CDR3 DNA reads TGTGCCAGCAGCTTATTGGGAGATGAGACCCAGTACTTC.

The V and J genes are TRBV5-3 and TRBJ2-2; D remains ambiguous. TRBV5-3 is identified as an open reading frame with a role that is uncertain. This CDR3 has 19 amino acids. Trimming removed 4 bases at V and 3 bases at J, with 25 bases between. CDR3 protein: CARSPTKRPHYGYTGELFF. The CDR3 bases are TGTGCCAGAAGCCCAACTAAGCGCCCACACTACGGGTACACCGGGGAGCTGTTTTTT.

The rearrangement links TRBV15 to TRBJ2-3; TRBD2 is a possible D gene (6 bases). V dropped 0 bases and J dropped 3 bases, with 7 bases sitting between them. The CDR3 has 14 residues. Per the germline V gene, CDR1 is LNHNV and CDR2 is YYDKDF (reference sequence). The CDR3 reads CATSREEGTDTQYF. CDR3 sequence (DNA): TGTGCCACCAGCAGAGAGGAGGGTACAGATACGCAGTATTTT. The complete variable domain, with remaining parts taken from reference TRBV15 and TRBJ2-3, reads DAMVIQNPRYQVTQFGKPVTLSCSQTLNHNVMYWYQQKSSQAPKLLFHYYDKDFNNEADTPDNFQSRRPNTSFCFLDIRSPGLGDTAMYLCATSREEGTDTQYFGPGTRLTVL.

The chain carries TRBV4-2 and TRBJ2-7, with D tentatively TRBD1 (6 bases). From germline, CDR1 is LGHNA and CDR2 YNFKEQ. Trimming removed 2 bases at V and 5 bases at J, with 13 bases between. The CDR3 spans 14 residues. The CDR3 coding sequence is TGTGCCAGCAGCCAACATGGGGGCGAGAACGAGCAGTACTTC. This codes for CASSQHGGENEQYF.